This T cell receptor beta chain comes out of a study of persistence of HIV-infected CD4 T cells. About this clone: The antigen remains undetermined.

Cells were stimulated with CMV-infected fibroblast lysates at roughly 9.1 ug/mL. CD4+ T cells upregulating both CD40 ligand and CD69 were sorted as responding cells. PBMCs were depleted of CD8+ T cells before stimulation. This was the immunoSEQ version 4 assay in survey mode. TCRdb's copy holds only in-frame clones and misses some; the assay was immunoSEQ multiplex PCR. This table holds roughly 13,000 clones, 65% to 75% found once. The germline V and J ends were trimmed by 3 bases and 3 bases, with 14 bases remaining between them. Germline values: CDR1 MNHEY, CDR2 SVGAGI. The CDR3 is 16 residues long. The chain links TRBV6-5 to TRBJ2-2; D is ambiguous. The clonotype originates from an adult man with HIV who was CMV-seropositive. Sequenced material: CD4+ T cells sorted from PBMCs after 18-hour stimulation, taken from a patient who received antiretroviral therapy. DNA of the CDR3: TGTGCCAGCAGTTATTCGGGCGGAACGGACACCGGGGAGCTGTTTTTT. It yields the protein CASSYSGGTDTGELFF.